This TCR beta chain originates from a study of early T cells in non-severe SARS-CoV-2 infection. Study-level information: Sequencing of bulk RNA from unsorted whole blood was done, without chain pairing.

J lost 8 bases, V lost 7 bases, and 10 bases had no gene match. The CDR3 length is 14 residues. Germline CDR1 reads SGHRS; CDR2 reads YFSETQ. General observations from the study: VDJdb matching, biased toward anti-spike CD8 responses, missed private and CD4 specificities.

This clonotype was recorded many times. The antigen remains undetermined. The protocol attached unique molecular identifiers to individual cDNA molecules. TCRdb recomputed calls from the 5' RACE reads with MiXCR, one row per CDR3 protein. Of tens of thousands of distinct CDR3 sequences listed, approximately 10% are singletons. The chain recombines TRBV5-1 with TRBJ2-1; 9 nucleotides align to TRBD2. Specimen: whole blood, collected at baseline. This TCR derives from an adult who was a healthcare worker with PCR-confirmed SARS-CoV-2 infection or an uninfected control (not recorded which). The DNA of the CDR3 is TGCGCCAGCGGTTGGACTAGCGAAGCTCATGAGCAGTTCTTC. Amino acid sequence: CASGWTSEAHEQFF.